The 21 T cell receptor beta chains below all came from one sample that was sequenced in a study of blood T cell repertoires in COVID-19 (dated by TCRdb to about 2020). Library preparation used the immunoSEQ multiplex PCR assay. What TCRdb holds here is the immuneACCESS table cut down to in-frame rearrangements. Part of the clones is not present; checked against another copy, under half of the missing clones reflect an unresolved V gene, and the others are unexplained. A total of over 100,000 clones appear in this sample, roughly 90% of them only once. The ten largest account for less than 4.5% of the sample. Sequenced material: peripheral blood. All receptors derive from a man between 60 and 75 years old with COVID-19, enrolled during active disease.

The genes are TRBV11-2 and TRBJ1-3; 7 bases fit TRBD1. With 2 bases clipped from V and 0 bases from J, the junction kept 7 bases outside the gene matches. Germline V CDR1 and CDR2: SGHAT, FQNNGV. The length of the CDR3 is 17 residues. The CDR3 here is CASSLYWDSLSGNTIYF. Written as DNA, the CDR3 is TGTGCCAGCAGCTTATATTGGGACAGCCTCTCTGGAAACACCATATATTTT.

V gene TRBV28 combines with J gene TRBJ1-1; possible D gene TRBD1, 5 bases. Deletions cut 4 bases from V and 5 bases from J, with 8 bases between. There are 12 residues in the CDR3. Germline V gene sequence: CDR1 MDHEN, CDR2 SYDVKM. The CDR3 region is CASSSRGTEAFF. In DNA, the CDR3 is TGTGCCAGCAGTTCCCGGGGGACTGAAGCTTTCTTT.

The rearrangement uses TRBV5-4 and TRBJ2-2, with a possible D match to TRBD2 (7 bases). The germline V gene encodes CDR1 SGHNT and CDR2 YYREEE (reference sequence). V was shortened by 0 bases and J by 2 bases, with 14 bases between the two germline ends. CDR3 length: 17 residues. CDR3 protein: CASSLEPAGANTGELFF. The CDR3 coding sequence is TGTGCCAGCAGCTTGGAACCCGCGGGGGCCAACACCGGGGAGCTGTTTTTT.

This CDR3 reads CASSPTSQAFEAFF. DNA of the CDR3: TGTGCCAGCAGCCCAACGTCGCAAGCTTTCGAAGCTTTCTTT. The chain joins TRBV7-2 to TRBJ1-1; D call uncertain. Germline CDR1 is SGHTA and CDR2 is FQGNSA. This CDR3 has 14 residues. V shed 5 bases and J shed 8 bases, with 18 bases lying between them.

The CDR3 reads CATSDNSGTGAGNTIYF. In nucleotides, the CDR3 is TGTGCCACCAGTGATAACTCCGGGACAGGGGCAGGAAACACCATATATTTT. The chain has TRBV24-1 and TRBJ1-3, with 10 bases identical to TRBD1. The germline CDR1 and CDR2 sequences are KGHDR and SFDVKD. After removal of 3 bases from V and 4 bases from J, the junction contained 8 bases not matched to a gene. The CDR3 has 17 amino acids.

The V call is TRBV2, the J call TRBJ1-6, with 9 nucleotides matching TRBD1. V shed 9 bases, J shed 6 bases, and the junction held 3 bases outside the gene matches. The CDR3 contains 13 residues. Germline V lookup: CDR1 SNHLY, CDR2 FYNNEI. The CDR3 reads CARQGAPNSPLHF. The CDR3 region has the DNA TGTGCCAGACAGGGGGCGCCTAATTCACCCCTCCACTTT. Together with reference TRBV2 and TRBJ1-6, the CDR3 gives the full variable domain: EPEVTQTPSHQVTQMGQEVILRCVPISNHLYFYWYRQILGQKVEFLVSFYNNEISEKSEIFDDQFSVERPDGSNFTLKIRSTKLEDSAMYFCARQGAPNSPLHFGNGTRLTVT.

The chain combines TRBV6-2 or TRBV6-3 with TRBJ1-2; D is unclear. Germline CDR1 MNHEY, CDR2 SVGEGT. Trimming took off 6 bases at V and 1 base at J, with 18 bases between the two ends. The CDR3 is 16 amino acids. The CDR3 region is CASSPSRRQINYGYTF. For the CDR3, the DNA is TGTGCCAGCAGCCCCTCCCGTCGACAAATTAACTATGGCTACACCTTC.

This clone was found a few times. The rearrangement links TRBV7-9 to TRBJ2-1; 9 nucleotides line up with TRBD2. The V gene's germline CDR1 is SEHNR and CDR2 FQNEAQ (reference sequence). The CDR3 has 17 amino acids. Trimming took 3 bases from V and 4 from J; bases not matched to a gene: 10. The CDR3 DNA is TGTGCCAGCAGCTTGCCGCTAAGACTAGCGGTATACAATGAGCAGTTCTTC. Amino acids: CASSLPLRLAVYNEQFF.

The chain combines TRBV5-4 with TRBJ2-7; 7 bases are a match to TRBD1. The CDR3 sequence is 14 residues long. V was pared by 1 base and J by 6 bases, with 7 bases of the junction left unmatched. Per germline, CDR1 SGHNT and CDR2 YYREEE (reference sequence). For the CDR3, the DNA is TGTGCCAGCAGCTTGCCAGGGACAGTCCGCGAGCAGTACTTC. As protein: CASSLPGTVREQYF.

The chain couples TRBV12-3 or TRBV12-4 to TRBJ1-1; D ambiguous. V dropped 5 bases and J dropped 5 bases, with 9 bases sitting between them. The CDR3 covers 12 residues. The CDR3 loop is CASSISGTEAFF. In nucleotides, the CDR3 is TGTGCCAGCAGTATCTCAGGAACTGAAGCTTTCTTT.

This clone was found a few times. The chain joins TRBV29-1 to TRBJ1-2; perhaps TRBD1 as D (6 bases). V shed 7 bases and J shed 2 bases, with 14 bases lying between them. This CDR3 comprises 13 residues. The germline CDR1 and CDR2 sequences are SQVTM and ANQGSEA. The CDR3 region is CSAGLGQNYGYTF. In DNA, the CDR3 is TGCAGCGCCGGCCTCGGACAGAACTATGGCTACACCTTC.

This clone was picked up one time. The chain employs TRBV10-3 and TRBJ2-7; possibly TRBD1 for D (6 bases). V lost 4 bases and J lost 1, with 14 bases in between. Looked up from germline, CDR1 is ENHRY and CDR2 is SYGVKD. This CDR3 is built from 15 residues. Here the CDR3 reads CAISGPGTRSYEQYF. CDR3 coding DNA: TGTGCCATCAGTGGGCCCGGGACACGGTCCTACGAGCAGTACTTC.

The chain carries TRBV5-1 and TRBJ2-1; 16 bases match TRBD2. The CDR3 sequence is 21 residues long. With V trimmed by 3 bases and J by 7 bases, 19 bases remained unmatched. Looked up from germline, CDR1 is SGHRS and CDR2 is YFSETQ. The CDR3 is CASSSRPTGTSGGGFRNEQFF. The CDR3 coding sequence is TGCGCCAGCAGCTCACGACCTACCGGGACTAGCGGGGGGGGATTCAGGAATGAGCAGTTCTTC.

Here the CDR3 DNA reads TGTGCCAGCAGCCTCCCGGGGGGCTACACCTTC. It translates to CASSLPGGYTF. The chain couples TRBV28 to TRBJ1-2; unclear D gene. The length of the CDR3 is 11 residues. The germline V gene has CDR1 MDHEN and CDR2 SYDVKM. Trimming took off 6 bases at V and 8 bases at J, with 10 bases between the two ends.

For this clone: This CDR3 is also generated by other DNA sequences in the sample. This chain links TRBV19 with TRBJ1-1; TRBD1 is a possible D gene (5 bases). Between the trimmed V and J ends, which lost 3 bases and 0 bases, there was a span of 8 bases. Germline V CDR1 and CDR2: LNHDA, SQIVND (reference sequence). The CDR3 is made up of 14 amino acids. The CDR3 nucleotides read TGTGCCAGTAGTATCACAGGTTTGAACACTGAAGCTTTCTTT. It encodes CASSITGLNTEAFF.

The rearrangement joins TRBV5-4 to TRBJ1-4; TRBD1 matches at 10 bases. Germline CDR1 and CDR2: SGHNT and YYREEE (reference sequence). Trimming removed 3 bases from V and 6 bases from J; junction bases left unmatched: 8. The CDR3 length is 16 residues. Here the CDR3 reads CASSWGAGTGDEKLFF. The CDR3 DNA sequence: TGTGCCAGCAGCTGGGGGGCCGGGACAGGGGATGAAAAACTGTTTTTT.

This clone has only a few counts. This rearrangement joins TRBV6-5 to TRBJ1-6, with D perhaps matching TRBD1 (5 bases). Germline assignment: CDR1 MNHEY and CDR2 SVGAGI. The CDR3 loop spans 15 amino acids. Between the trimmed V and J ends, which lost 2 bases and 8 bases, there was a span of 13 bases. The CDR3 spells CASSYEAGIDSPLHF. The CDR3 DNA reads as TGTGCCAGCAGTTACGAAGCAGGGATCGATTCACCCCTCCACTTT.

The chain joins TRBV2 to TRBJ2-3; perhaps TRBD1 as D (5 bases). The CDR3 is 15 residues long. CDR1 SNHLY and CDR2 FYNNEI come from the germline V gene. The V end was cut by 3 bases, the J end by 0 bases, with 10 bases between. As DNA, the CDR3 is TGTGCCAGCAGTGACGAAGGGGAAAGCACAGATACGCAGTATTTT. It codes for CASSDEGESTDTQYF. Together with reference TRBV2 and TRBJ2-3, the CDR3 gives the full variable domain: EPEVTQTPSHQVTQMGQEVILRCVPISNHLYFYWYRQILGQKVEFLVSFYNNEISEKSEIFDDQFSVERPDGSNFTLKIRSTKLEDSAMYFCASSDEGESTDTQYFGPGTRLTVL.

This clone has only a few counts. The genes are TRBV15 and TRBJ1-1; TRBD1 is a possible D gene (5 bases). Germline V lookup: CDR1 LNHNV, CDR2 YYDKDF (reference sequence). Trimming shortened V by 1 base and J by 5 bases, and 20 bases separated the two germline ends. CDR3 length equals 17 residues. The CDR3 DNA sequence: TGTGCCACCAGCAGAGGACTTTTATCGGCAGGGCGGACTGAAGCTTTCTTT. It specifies CATSRGLLSAGRTEAFF.

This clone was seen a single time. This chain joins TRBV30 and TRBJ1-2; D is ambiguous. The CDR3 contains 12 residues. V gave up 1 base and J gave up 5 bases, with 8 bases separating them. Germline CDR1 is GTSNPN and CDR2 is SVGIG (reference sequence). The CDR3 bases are TGTGCCTGGAGTGAAGGAGGGTATGGCTACACCTTC. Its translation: CAWSEGGYGYTF.

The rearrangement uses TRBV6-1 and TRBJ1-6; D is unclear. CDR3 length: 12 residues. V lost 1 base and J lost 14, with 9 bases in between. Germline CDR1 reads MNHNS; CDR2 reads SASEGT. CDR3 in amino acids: CASSEVPMALHF. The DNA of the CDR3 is TGTGCCAGCAGTGAAGTCCCTATGGCCCTCCACTTT.